Listed below are T cell receptor beta chains from one sample, sequenced in a study of T cell changes during pregnancy in multiple sclerosis. The repertoire was sequenced with immunoSEQ multiplex PCR; TCRdb's copy has only in-frame clones and lacks some. The table includes 40,000 to 50,000 clones, about 91% detected once. Sequences were derived from CD4+ T cells from peripheral blood mononuclear cells, sampled in the first trimester of pregnancy. The source is a female donor with multiple sclerosis, enrolled in a pregnancy study. Both conserved end residues are part of each CDR3. Fields, in order: V gene, J gene, D gene, clone size, CDR3 DNA, CDR3 protein. A D gene is named only where the DNA matches it firmly. Clone size is stated in some rows and not others, as once, few, many or a class when expanded.

V gene: TRBV5-1
J gene: TRBJ2-3
D gene: TRBD1
clone size: NA
CDR3 DNA: TGCGCCAGCAGCTTGGGGGGACAGACCACAGATACGCAGTATTTT
CDR3 protein: CASSLGGQTTDTQYF

V gene: TRBV6-5
J gene: TRBJ1-1
D gene: TRBD1
clone size: NA
CDR3 DNA: TGTGCCAGCAGTATTTACGACAGGGGCACTGAAGCTTTCTTT
CDR3 protein: CASSIYDRGTEAFF

V gene: TRBV6-1
J gene: TRBJ1-5
D gene: TRBD1
clone size: once
CDR3 DNA: TGTGCCAGCGGCCGGGACAGGGGACGCAATCAGCCCCAGCATTTT
CDR3 protein: CASGRDRGRNQPQHF

V gene: TRBV2
J gene: TRBJ2-7
D gene: NA
clone size: NA
CDR3 DNA: TGTGCCGGCCGGGACACCTCCTACGAGCAGTACTTC
CDR3 protein: CAGRDTSYEQYF

V gene: TRBV5-4
J gene: TRBJ2-5
D gene: NA
clone size: once
CDR3 DNA: TGTGCCAGCAGCTTGGAACGGGATTCCACACAAGAGACCCAGTACTTC
CDR3 protein: CASSLERDSTQETQYF

V gene: TRBV4-2
J gene: TRBJ2-2
D gene: TRBD2
clone size: once
CDR3 DNA: TGTGCCAGCAGCCAAAGACTAGCGGGGAACACCGGGGAGCTGTTTTTT
CDR3 protein: CASSQRLAGNTGELFF

V gene: TRBV6-5
J gene: TRBJ2-1
D gene: NA
clone size: NA
CDR3 DNA: TGTGCCAGCACGAGCGTCTCCTACAATGAGCAGTTCTTC
CDR3 protein: CASTSVSYNEQFF

V gene: TRBV6-1
J gene: TRBJ2-1
D gene: NA
clone size: NA
CDR3 DNA: TGTGCCAGCAGTGAAGCGCGATATAGGGGGAAGGGGGAGCAGTTCTTC
CDR3 protein: CASSEARYRGKGEQFF

V gene: TRBV5-6
J gene: TRBJ1-1
D gene: TRBD1
clone size: NA
CDR3 DNA: TGTGCCAGCAGCTTGAGTGACAGGGATTCGAACACTGAAGCTTTCTTT
CDR3 protein: CASSLSDRDSNTEAFF

V gene: TRBV11-2
J gene: TRBJ2-1
D gene: TRBD2
clone size: NA
CDR3 DNA: TGTGCCAGCAGCTTGCCCGGGACTAGCGGTTACAATGAGCAGTTCTTC
CDR3 protein: CASSLPGTSGYNEQFF

V gene: TRBV18
J gene: TRBJ2-3
D gene: TRBD1
clone size: few
CDR3 DNA: TGTGCCAGCTCACCCGGACAGGTCGGCACAGATACGCAGTATTTT
CDR3 protein: CASSPGQVGTDTQYF

V gene: TRBV5-1
J gene: TRBJ1-1
D gene: NA
clone size: once
CDR3 DNA: TGCGCCAGCAGCTCCGCGCAGGGGAACACTGAAGCTTTCTTT
CDR3 protein: CASSSAQGNTEAFF

V gene: TRBV5-1
J gene: TRBJ2-7
D gene: TRBD1
clone size: NA
CDR3 DNA: TGCGCCAGCAGCCTGGGACAGCCGACCTACGAGCAGTACTTC
CDR3 protein: CASSLGQPTYEQYF

V gene: TRBV5-6
J gene: TRBJ2-7
D gene: NA
clone size: NA
CDR3 DNA: TGTGCCAGCAGCTTGGGAGACTTCAGCTCCTACGAGCAGTACTTC
CDR3 protein: CASSLGDFSSYEQYF

V gene: TRBV6-6
J gene: TRBJ1-2
D gene: TRBD1
clone size: NA
CDR3 DNA: TGTGCCAGCAGTTACTTGGGACAGGGGGCGAGAGGCTACACCTTC
CDR3 protein: CASSYLGQGARGYTF

V gene: TRBV11-2
J gene: TRBJ1-4
D gene: NA
clone size: NA
CDR3 DNA: TGTGCCAGCAGCTTAGGACAAAGTAATGAAAAACTGTTTTTT
CDR3 protein: CASSLGQSNEKLFF

V gene: TRBV1
J gene: TRBJ2-4
D gene: NA
clone size: NA
CDR3 DNA: TGCACCAGCAGCCCGTTTCGGCCAAGGGGCATTCAGTACTTC
CDR3 protein: CTSSPFRPRGIQYF

V gene: TRBV7-9
J gene: TRBJ1-2
D gene: NA
clone size: NA
CDR3 DNA: TGTGCCAGCAGCTCCGGGGGGGGCTCCCTCTATGGCTACACCTTC
CDR3 protein: CASSSGGGSLYGYTF

V gene: TRBV19
J gene: TRBJ1-1
D gene: TRBD1
clone size: NA
CDR3 DNA: TGTGCCAGTAGTATAGCCGGAGGGGGCCGGTTCTTT
CDR3 protein: CASSIAGGGRFF

V gene: TRBV7-9
J gene: TRBJ2-7
D gene: TRBD1
clone size: NA
CDR3 DNA: TGTGCCAGCAGCAGACAGGGTCTCACCTACGAGCAGTACTTC
CDR3 protein: CASSRQGLTYEQYF

V gene: TRBV30
J gene: TRBJ2-7
D gene: NA
clone size: NA
CDR3 DNA: TGTGCCTGGAGGGACGGAGCCCGGGGGGAGCAGTACTTC
CDR3 protein: CAWRDGARGEQYF

V gene: TRBV2
J gene: TRBJ1-3
D gene: NA
clone size: NA
CDR3 DNA: TGTGCCAGCAGACAGATGGGAAACACCATATATTTT
CDR3 protein: CASRQMGNTIYF

V gene: TRBV2
J gene: TRBJ2-7
D gene: NA
clone size: NA
CDR3 DNA: TGTGCCAGCAGCCAATACGAGCAGTACTTC
CDR3 protein: CASSQYEQYF

V gene: TRBV6-1
J gene: TRBJ1-2
D gene: NA
clone size: NA
CDR3 DNA: TGTGCCAGCAGTGAACAGGGCGGCTATGGCTACACCTTC
CDR3 protein: CASSEQGGYGYTF

V gene: TRBV19
J gene: TRBJ2-1
D gene: TRBD2
clone size: NA
CDR3 DNA: TGTGCCAGTAGTATACTGAGCGGGACCCGGAATGAGCAGTTCTTC
CDR3 protein: CASSILSGTRNEQFF

V gene: TRBV7-7
J gene: TRBJ2-1
D gene: TRBD2
clone size: NA
CDR3 DNA: TGTGCTAGCAGCTTAGATACTAGCGGTTACAATGAGCAGTTCTTC
CDR3 protein: CASSLDTSGYNEQFF

V gene: TRBV29-1
J gene: TRBJ1-3
D gene: NA
clone size: once
CDR3 DNA: TGCAGCGTTTCCGACAGATTAGGAAACACCATATATTTT
CDR3 protein: CSVSDRLGNTIYF

V gene: TRBV30
J gene: TRBJ2-3
D gene: TRBD2
clone size: NA
CDR3 DNA: TGTGCCTGGAGTGCCCTACTAGCGGGAGTCACCGATACGCAGTATTTT
CDR3 protein: CAWSALLAGVTDTQYF

V gene: TRBV27
J gene: TRBJ2-2
D gene: TRBD1
clone size: NA
CDR3 DNA: TGTGCCAGCAGTTTATGGCCGCCAGACAGGGGCGTGGAGCTGTTTTTT
CDR3 protein: CASSLWPPDRGVELFF

V gene: TRBV4-3
J gene: TRBJ2-3
D gene: NA
clone size: NA
CDR3 DNA: TGCGCCAGCAGCCCGAGAATCACAGATACGCAGTATTTT
CDR3 protein: CASSPRITDTQYF

V gene: TRBV9
J gene: TRBJ1-2
D gene: NA
clone size: NA
CDR3 DNA: TGTGCCAGCAGCTCAAGGTGGAGGGCCGACGGCTACACCTTC
CDR3 protein: CASSSRWRADGYTF

V gene: TRBV7-7
J gene: TRBJ2-5
D gene: NA
clone size: NA
CDR3 DNA: TGTGCCAGCAGCTTAGGGCCAGGGGTTGGGACCCAAGAGACCCAGTACTTC
CDR3 protein: CASSLGPGVGTQETQYF

V gene: TRBV30
J gene: TRBJ2-7
D gene: TRBD1
clone size: NA
CDR3 DNA: TGTGCCTTCAATCCGACAGGGGGCTCCTACGAGCAGTACTTC
CDR3 protein: CAFNPTGGSYEQYF

V gene: TRBV5-1
J gene: TRBJ1-5
D gene: NA
clone size: NA
CDR3 DNA: TGCGCCAGCAGCTACTCAGGGGACGTTGATCAGCCCCAGCATTTT
CDR3 protein: CASSYSGDVDQPQHF

V gene: TRBV28
J gene: TRBJ1-4
D gene: TRBD1
clone size: NA
CDR3 DNA: TGTGCCACCCGGGACAGCACAACTAATGAAAAACTGTTTTTT
CDR3 protein: CATRDSTTNEKLFF

V gene: TRBV19
J gene: TRBJ1-4
D gene: NA
clone size: NA
CDR3 DNA: TGTGCCAGTAGTATACCGGGGGAAAAACTGTTTTTT
CDR3 protein: CASSIPGEKLFF

V gene: TRBV7-7
J gene: TRBJ2-1
D gene: TRBD2
clone size: once
CDR3 DNA: TGTGCCAGCAGTCCCGCTAGCGGGAGAAACGGTGAGCAGTTCTTC
CDR3 protein: CASSPASGRNGEQFF

V gene: TRBV5-1
J gene: TRBJ2-3
D gene: NA
clone size: NA
CDR3 DNA: TGCGCCAGCAGCGCTGATCCTACTATAGGGGGCACAGATACGCAGTATTTT
CDR3 protein: CASSADPTIGGTDTQYF

V gene: TRBV28
J gene: TRBJ1-5
D gene: TRBD1
clone size: NA
CDR3 DNA: TGTGCCAGCAGTAGCGGACAGGGCGGTCAGCCCCAGCATTTT
CDR3 protein: CASSSGQGGQPQHF

V gene: TRBV5-1
J gene: TRBJ2-3
D gene: TRBD2
clone size: NA
CDR3 DNA: TGCGCCAGCAGCTTTGGTCGAGGCGGGAGGGCCGATACGCAGTATTTT
CDR3 protein: CASSFGRGGRADTQYF

V gene: TRBV5-5
J gene: TRBJ2-6
D gene: NA
clone size: NA
CDR3 DNA: TGTGCCAGCAGCTTCGTAGTCTCTGGGGCCAACGTCCTGACTTTC
CDR3 protein: CASSFVVSGANVLTF

V gene: TRBV5-1
J gene: TRBJ2-7
D gene: NA
clone size: NA
CDR3 DNA: TGCGCCAGCAGCCAGCAGACAGAGGAGTACGAGCAGTACTTC
CDR3 protein: CASSQQTEEYEQYF

V gene: TRBV7-9
J gene: TRBJ1-1
D gene: NA
clone size: NA
CDR3 DNA: TGTGCCAGCAGCTTAGTACCAGGGTCGAACACTGAAGCTTTCTTT
CDR3 protein: CASSLVPGSNTEAFF

V gene: TRBV11-2
J gene: TRBJ1-3
D gene: TRBD1
clone size: NA
CDR3 DNA: TGTGCCAGCAGCTTACAGGACAGGGGGCCTGGAAACACCATATATTTT
CDR3 protein: CASSLQDRGPGNTIYF

V gene: TRBV28
J gene: TRBJ1-1
D gene: NA
clone size: NA
CDR3 DNA: TGTGCCAGCAGTCCCACGACAAGGTGGAACACTGAAGCTTTCTTT
CDR3 protein: CASSPTTRWNTEAFF

V gene: TRBV5-5
J gene: TRBJ1-2
D gene: TRBD1
clone size: NA
CDR3 DNA: TGTGCCAGCAGCCCGGGACAGGGCCTCTATGGCTACACCTTC
CDR3 protein: CASSPGQGLYGYTF

V gene: TRBV18
J gene: TRBJ1-1
D gene: TRBD1
clone size: NA
CDR3 DNA: TGTGCCAGCTCATCAACAGGGGTGGGGAACACTGAAGCTTTCTTT
CDR3 protein: CASSSTGVGNTEAFF

V gene: TRBV19
J gene: TRBJ1-3
D gene: NA
clone size: NA
CDR3 DNA: TGTGCCAGTTTCCTTGGGTCAGGGAAGGCTGGAAACACCATATATTTT
CDR3 protein: CASFLGSGKAGNTIYF

V gene: TRBV9
J gene: TRBJ2-1
D gene: TRBD2
clone size: NA
CDR3 DNA: TGTGCCAGCAGTGAGTTTGGTAGCGGGACGAACAATGAGCAGTTCTTC
CDR3 protein: CASSEFGSGTNNEQFF

V gene: TRBV19
J gene: TRBJ2-1
D gene: NA
clone size: NA
CDR3 DNA: TGTGCCAGTAGTATCCAACTCTACAATGAGCAGTTCTTC
CDR3 protein: CASSIQLYNEQFF

V gene: TRBV7-2
J gene: TRBJ2-2
D gene: TRBD2
clone size: NA
CDR3 DNA: TGTGCCAGCAGCTATACGGGAGGTACCGGGGAGCTGTTTTTT
CDR3 protein: CASSYTGGTGELFF

V gene: TRBV20-1
J gene: TRBJ1-1
D gene: TRBD1
clone size: NA
CDR3 DNA: TGCAGTGCTGTCGGGACAGGGGAAGCTTTCTTT
CDR3 protein: CSAVGTGEAFF

V gene: TRBV5-6
J gene: TRBJ2-7
D gene: NA
clone size: NA
CDR3 DNA: TGTGCCAGCAGCTTGTACGGGAGAGGAGGGTACGAGCAGTACTTC
CDR3 protein: CASSLYGRGGYEQYF

V gene: TRBV6-1
J gene: TRBJ1-5
D gene: TRBD1
clone size: NA
CDR3 DNA: TGTGCCAGCAGTGAAGGGACAGGAACTAGCAATCAGCCCCAGCATTTT
CDR3 protein: CASSEGTGTSNQPQHF

V gene: TRBV5-6
J gene: TRBJ1-5
D gene: NA
clone size: NA
CDR3 DNA: TGTGCCAGCAGCTTGATGGGGTTCGGCTTAGCGAATAGCAATCAGCCCCAGCATTTT
CDR3 protein: CASSLMGFGLANSNQPQHF